This note documents a single T cell receptor (beta chain) sequence. Antigen: not known. TCRdb redid the calling of the 5' RACE reads with MiXCR, one entry per CDR3 protein. Found here are some 200,000 distinct CDR3 sequences, roughly 6.6% of them singletons; the top ten hold about 14%. This sample was taken from a study of CD8 T cells in ankylosing spondylitis. Study results and caveats: Several highly homologous variants made up a TCR beta motif, and this motif appeared characteristic of ankylosing spondylitis blood. It was reported that disease-linked clones were significantly enriched in matched ankylosing spondylitis synovial fluid. Disease-linked clones were found to be CD8+ and relatively rare in peripheral blood. Several of the motif variants were reported before in synovial fluid and blood from reactive arthritis.

Germline trimming cut 7 bases from V and 3 bases from J; bases unmatched to any gene: 3. The CDR3 loop spans 11 amino acids. Germline CDR1 is SQVTM and CDR2 is ANQGSEA. The sequenced sample consisted of blood, either unsorted or a sorted T cell fraction (not recorded which). The chain recombines TRBV29-1 with TRBJ2-7, with TRBD2 matching over 7 bases. The sequence came from a male donor with ankylosing spondylitis. The CDR3: CSAAGDYEQYF. CDR3 in DNA: TGCAGCGCCGCGGGAGACTACGAGCAGTACTTC.